This T cell receptor (beta chain) was retrieved from a study of identical twins. TCRdb re-analysed the 5' RACE reads in MiXCR, keeping a single row per CDR3 protein. Altogether about 210,000 distinct CDR3 sequences are present, around a tenth being singletons, with the ten largest covering 4.5% to 5.5%. V shed 5 bases, J shed 3 bases, and the junction held 7 bases outside the gene matches. The CDR3 has 16 amino acids. This receptor was obtained from a young woman in good health. The chain carries TRBV12-3 or TRBV12-4 and TRBJ2-7, with 13 bases aligning to TRBD2. Material for sequencing was memory (CD45RO+) T cells sorted from blood. The CDR3, as DNA: TGTGCCAGCAGTACGAGACTAGCGGGAGGAAGCTACGAGCAGTACTTC. This sequence encodes CASSTRLAGGSYEQYF.